Included here is one TCR beta chain sequence, with context. Authors' analysis steps: Estimates of nucleated cell counts were drawn from the amplification of reference gene primers. The method was immunoSEQ multiplex PCR; TCRdb's version includes in-frame clones alone and lacks a portion of them. V, J and clone size derive from that table, while D and trimming were established from the DNA sequence. This table has 150,000 to 200,000 clones, 84% appearing once. The CDR3 is 16 residues long. Trimming cost V 0 bases and J 7 bases; bases outside gene matches: 10. Germline lookup yields CDR1 SGHDN and CDR2 FVKESK. The data derive from a study of blood T cell repertoires in COVID-19. Study information: From the United States, Italy and Spain came samples of acute and convalescent COVID-19. T cells, B-cell-depleted T cells, or PBMCs supplied cDNA or gDNA.

The specimen was peripheral blood. The chain is built from TRBV14 and TRBJ2-3; 7 bases are shared with TRBD1. The sequence came from a human donor with acute or convalescent COVID-19. The donor label of this sample is uncertain. The chain's CDR3 is CASSQEAGTAGNTQYF. In DNA form, the CDR3 reads TGTGCCAGCAGCCAAGAGGCCGGGACAGCCGGGAATACGCAGTATTTT.